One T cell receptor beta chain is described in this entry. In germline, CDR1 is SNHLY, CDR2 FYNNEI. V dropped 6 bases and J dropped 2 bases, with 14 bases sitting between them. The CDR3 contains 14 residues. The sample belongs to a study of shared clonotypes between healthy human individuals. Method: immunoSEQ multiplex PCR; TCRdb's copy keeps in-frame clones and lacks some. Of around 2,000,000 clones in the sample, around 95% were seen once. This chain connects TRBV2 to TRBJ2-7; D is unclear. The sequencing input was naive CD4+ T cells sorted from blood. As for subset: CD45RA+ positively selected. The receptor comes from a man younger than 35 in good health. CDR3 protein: CASSGAQTPYEQYF. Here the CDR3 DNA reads TGTGCCAGCAGCGGAGCGCAGACGCCCTACGAGCAGTACTTC.